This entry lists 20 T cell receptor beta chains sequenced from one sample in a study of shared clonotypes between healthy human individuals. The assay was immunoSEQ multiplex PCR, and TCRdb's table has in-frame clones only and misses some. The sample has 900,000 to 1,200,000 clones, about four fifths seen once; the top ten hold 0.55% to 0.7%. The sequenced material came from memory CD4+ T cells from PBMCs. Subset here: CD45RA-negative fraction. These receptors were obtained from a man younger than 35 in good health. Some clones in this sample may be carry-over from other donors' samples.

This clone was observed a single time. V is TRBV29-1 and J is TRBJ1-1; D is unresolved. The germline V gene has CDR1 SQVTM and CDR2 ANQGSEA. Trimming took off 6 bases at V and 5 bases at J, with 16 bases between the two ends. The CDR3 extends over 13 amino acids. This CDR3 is CSVSQRRGTEAFF. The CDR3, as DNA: TGCAGCGTCAGCCAAAGGAGAGGGACTGAAGCTTTCTTT.

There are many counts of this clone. The CDR3 DNA reads TGTGCCAGCAGTGAAGGAAGGGGCGCTGCAACTAATGAAAAACTGTTTTTT. Encoded protein: CASSEGRGAATNEKLFF. The chain couples TRBV6-1 to TRBJ1-4, with D possibly matching TRBD1 (5 bases). Germline CDR1 and CDR2: MNHNS and SASEGT. Trimming removed 1 base at V and 0 bases at J, with 12 bases between. The CDR3 runs 17 residues.

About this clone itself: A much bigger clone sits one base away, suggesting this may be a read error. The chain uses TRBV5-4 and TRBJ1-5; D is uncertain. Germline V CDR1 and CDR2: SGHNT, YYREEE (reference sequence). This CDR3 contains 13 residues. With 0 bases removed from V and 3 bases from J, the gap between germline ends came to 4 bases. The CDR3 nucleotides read TGTGCCAGCAGCTTGGAGAACAATCAGCCCCAGCATTTT. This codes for CASSLENNQPQHF.

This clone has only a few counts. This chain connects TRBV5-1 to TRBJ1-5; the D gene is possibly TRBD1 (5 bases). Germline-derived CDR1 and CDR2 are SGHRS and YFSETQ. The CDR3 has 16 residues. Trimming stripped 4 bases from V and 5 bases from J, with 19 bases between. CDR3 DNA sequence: TGCGCCAGCAGCCCTACACCGGGAAGAGGGGATCAGCCCCAGCATTTT. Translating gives CASSPTPGRGDQPQHF. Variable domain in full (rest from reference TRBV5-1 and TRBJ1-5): KAGVTQTPRYLIKTRGQQVTLSCSPISGHRSVSWYQQTPGQGLQFLFEYFSETQRNKGNFPGRFSGRQFSNSRSEMNVSTLELGDSALYLCASSPTPGRGDQPQHFGDGTRLSIL.

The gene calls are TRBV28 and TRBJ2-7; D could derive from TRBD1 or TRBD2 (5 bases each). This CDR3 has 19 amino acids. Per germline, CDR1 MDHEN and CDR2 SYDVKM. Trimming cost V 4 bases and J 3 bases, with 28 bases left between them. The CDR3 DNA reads TGTGCCAGCAGTTCAATGGGGTCTCAGGGACGAAAAGTGATCTACGAGCAGTACTTC. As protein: CASSSMGSQGRKVIYEQYF.

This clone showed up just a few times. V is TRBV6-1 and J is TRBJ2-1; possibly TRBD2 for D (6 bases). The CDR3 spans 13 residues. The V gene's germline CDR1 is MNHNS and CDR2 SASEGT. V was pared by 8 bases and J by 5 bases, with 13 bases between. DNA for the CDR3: TGTGCCAGCGCGGGAAGGCGGGACAATGAGCAGTTCTTC. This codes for CASAGRRDNEQFF.

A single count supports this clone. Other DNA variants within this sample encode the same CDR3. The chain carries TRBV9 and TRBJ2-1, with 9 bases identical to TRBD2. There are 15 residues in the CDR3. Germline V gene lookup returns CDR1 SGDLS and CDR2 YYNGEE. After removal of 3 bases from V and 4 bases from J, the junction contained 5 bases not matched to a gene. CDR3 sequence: CASSAVAGAYNEQFF. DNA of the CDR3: TGTGCCAGCAGCGCTGTAGCGGGAGCTTACAATGAGCAGTTCTTC.

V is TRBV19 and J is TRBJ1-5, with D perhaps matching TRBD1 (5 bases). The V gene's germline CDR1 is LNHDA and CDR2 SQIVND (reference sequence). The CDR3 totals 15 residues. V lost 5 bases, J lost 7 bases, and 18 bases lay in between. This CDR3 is CASSYKSGGWQPQHF. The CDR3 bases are TGTGCCAGTAGTTATAAATCTGGGGGATGGCAGCCCCAGCATTTT.

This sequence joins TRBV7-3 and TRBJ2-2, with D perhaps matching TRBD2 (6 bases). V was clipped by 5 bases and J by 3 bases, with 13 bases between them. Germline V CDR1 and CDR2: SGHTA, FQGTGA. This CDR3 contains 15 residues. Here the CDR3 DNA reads TGTGCCAGCAGCCCTGGTCTAGCGCACACCGGGGAGCTGTTTTTT. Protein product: CASSPGLAHTGELFF. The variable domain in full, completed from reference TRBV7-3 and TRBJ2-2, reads GAGVSQTPSNKVTEKGKYVELRCDPISGHTALYWYRQSLGQGPEFLIYFQGTGAADDSGLPNDRFFAVRPEGSVSTLKIQRTERGDSAVYLCASSPGLAHTGELFFGEGSRLTVL.

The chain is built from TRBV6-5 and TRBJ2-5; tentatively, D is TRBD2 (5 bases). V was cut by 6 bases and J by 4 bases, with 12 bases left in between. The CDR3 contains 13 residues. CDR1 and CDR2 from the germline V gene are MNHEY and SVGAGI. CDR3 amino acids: CASSPPGRETQYF. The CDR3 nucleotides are TGTGCCAGCAGCCCTCCTGGGAGAGAGACCCAGTACTTC.

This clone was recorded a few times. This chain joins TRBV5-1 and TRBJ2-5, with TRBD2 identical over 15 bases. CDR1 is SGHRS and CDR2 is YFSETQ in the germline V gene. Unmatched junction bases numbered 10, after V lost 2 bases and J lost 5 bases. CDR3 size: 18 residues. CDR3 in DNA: TGCGCCAGCAGCTTCACGACGGGACTAGCGGGAGGTGCGGAGACCCAGTACTTC. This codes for CASSFTTGLAGGAETQYF.

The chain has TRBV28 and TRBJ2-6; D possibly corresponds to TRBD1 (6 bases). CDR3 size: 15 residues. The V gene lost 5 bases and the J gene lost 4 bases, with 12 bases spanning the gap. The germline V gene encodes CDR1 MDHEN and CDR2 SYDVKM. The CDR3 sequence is CASSDTGTGANVLTF. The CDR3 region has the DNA TGTGCCAGCAGTGACACAGGGACCGGGGCCAACGTCCTGACTTTC. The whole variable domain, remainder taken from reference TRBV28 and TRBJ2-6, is DVKVTQSSRYLVKRTGEKVFLECVQDMDHENMFWYRQDPGLGLRLIYFSYDVKMKEKGDIPEGYSVSREKKERFSLILESASTNQTSMYLCASSDTGTGANVLTFGAGSRLTVL.

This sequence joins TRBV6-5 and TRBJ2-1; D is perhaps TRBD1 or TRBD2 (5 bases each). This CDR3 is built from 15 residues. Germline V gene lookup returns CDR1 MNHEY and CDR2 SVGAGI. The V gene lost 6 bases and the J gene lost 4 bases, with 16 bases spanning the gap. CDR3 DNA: TGTGCCAGCAGCCCCCCCGGGACCCAATACAATGAGCAGTTCTTC. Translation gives CASSPPGTQYNEQFF.

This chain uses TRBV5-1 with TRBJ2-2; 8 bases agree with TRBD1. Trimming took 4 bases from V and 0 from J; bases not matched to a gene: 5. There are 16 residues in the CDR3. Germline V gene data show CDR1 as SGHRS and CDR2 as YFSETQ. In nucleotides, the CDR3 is TGCGCCAGCAGCGCCGGACAGGGAGCGAACACCGGGGAGCTGTTTTTT. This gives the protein CASSAGQGANTGELFF.

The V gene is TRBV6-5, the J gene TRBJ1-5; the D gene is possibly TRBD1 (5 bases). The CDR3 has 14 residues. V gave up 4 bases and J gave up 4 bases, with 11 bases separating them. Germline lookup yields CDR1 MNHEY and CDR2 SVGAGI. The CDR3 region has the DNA TGTGCCAGCAGTTCGGGACGGGTGAATCAGCCCCAGCATTTT. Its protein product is CASSSGRVNQPQHF.

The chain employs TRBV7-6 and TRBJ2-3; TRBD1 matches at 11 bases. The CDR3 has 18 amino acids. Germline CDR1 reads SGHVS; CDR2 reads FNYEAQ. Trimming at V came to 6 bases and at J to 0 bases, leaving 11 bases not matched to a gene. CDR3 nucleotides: TGTGCCAGCAGTTTCCGGGACAGGGGGTTTTCTAGCACAGATACGCAGTATTTT. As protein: CASSFRDRGFSSTDTQYF.

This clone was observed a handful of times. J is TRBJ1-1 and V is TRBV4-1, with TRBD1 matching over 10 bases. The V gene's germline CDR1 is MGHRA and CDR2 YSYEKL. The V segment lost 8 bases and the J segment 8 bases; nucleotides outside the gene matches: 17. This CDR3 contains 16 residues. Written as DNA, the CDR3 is TGCGCCAGCCGCCCAAGGGGCGACAGGGGGCCGGCCGAAGCTTTCTTT. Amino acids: CASRPRGDRGPAEAFF.

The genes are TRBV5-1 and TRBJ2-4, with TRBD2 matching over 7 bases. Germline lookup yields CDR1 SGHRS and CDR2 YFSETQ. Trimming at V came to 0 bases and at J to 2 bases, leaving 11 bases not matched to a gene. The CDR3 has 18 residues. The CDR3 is CASSLGPVTRGTKNIQYF. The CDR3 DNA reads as TGCGCCAGCAGCTTGGGGCCAGTGACGCGGGGGACCAAAAACATTCAGTACTTC.

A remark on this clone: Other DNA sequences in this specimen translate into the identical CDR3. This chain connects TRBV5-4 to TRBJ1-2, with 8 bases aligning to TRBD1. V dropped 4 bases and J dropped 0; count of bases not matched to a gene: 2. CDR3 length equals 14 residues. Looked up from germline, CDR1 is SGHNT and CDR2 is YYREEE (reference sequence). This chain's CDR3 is CASSLDRANYGYTF. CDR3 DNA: TGTGCCAGCAGCCTGGACAGGGCTAACTATGGCTACACCTTC.

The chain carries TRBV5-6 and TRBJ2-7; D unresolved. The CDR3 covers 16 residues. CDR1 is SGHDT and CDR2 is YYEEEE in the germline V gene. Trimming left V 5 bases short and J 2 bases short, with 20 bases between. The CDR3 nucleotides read TGTGCCAGCAGGGCGTCATGGTTGGGCGGTACCTACGAGCAGTACTTC. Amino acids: CASRASWLGGTYEQYF.